This T cell receptor beta chain was found in a study of cytomegalovirus exposure and HLA in healthy donors. Study conclusions and caveats: In a later analysis, HLA-associated TCR beta chains were more clonally expanded than equally common others. The study flagged about 150 TCR beta chains as cytomegalovirus-associated.

PCR employed 60 Vbeta and 13 Jbeta primers. The table came from immunoSEQ multiplex PCR; TCRdb's copy has only in-frame clones and leaves some out. This sample lists about 200,000 clones; its ten largest clones have 6.5%. This CDR3 region has 13 residues. Germline V gene data show CDR1 as WSHSY and CDR2 as SAAADI. Deletions cut 5 bases from V and 5 bases from J, with 13 bases between. Note on this clone: What it recognizes is unknown.

The TCR originated in a young man in good health and CMV-seronegative. The sequenced material came from PBMCs. The V and J genes are TRBV10-2 and TRBJ2-7; D unresolved. CDR3 loop: CASSRQPRDEQYF. DNA of the CDR3: TGCGCCAGCAGTAGGCAGCCCCGGGACGAGCAGTACTTC.